The 20 T cell receptor beta chains in this list originate from one sample, sequenced in a study of shared clonotypes between healthy human individuals. The naive CD8 population came from CD45RO-negative cells selected for CCR7, without terminally differentiated effector memory CD45RA+ cells. Sequenced by immunoSEQ multiplex PCR; TCRdb stores in-frame clones only, minus some. The sample consists of more than 2 million clones, just under 95% of them appearing once. Sequencing was carried out using naive CD8+ T cells from PBMCs. Receptor source: a man aged 18 to 30 in good health. Some clones in this sample may be carry-over from other donors' samples.

The rearrangement joins TRBV11-3 to TRBJ2-2; a possible D gene is TRBD1 (6 bases). Between the trimmed V and J ends, which lost 4 bases and 6 bases, there was a span of 12 bases. This CDR3 comprises 14 residues. Germline V gene data show CDR1 as SGHNT and CDR2 as YENEEA. DNA of the CDR3: TGTGCCAGCAGCTCCAGACAGGTGTCCGGGGAGCTGTTTTTT. Its translation: CASSSRQVSGELFF.

This rearrangement joins TRBV4-1 to TRBJ1-4; D is perhaps TRBD1 (6 bases). The CDR3 contains 19 residues. Trimming pared 1 base from V and 0 bases from J, leaving 18 bases between. The germline V gene has CDR1 MGHRA and CDR2 YSYEKL. The CDR3 bases are TGCGCCAGCAGCCAAGGCGGGACATATCACGGAGCAACTAATGAAAAACTGTTTTTT. Translated, it gives CASSQGGTYHGATNEKLFF.

The chain recombines TRBV28 with TRBJ2-5, with D possibly matching TRBD1 (5 bases). The V gene lost 2 bases and the J gene lost 5 bases, with 9 bases spanning the gap. The CDR3 sequence is 13 residues long. Germline CDR1 is MDHEN and CDR2 is SYDVKM. In DNA, the CDR3 is TGTGCCAGCAGTTTAGTCCAGGGCGAGACCCAGTACTTC. This codes for CASSLVQGETQYF.

This chain uses TRBV11-2 with TRBJ2-7; 7 bases fit TRBD2. The CDR3 runs 15 residues. Germline V gene lookup returns CDR1 SGHAT and CDR2 FQNNGV. Trimming at V came to 6 bases and at J to 2 bases, leaving 10 bases not matched to a gene. Here the CDR3 reads CASRSGPRGAYEQYF. DNA for the CDR3: TGTGCCAGCAGAAGCGGCCCACGGGGGGCCTACGAGCAGTACTTC.

V gene TRBV27 combines with J gene TRBJ2-7, with D possibly matching TRBD2 (6 bases). The CDR3 is 18 amino acids. CDR1 MNHEY and CDR2 SMNVEV come from the germline V gene (reference sequence). V was trimmed by 8 bases and J by 0 bases, leaving 26 bases between them. CDR3 protein: CASSPEGIGSASSYEQYF. CDR3 DNA sequence: TGTGCCAGCTCTCCGGAGGGGATTGGATCAGCGAGCTCCTACGAGCAGTACTTC.

The chain has TRBV5-6 and TRBJ2-5, with 7 bases aligning to TRBD2. The trim removed 5 bases at V and 5 bases at J, leaving 9 bases unmatched. The V gene's germline CDR1 is SGHDT and CDR2 YYEEEE. The CDR3 covers 14 residues. The CDR3 reads CASSPDGRGETQYF. CDR3 in DNA: TGTGCCAGCAGTCCGGACGGGCGGGGGGAGACCCAGTACTTC. The entire variable domain, with the rest obtained from reference TRBV5-6 and TRBJ2-5, is as follows: DAGVTQSPTHLIKTRGQQVTLRCSPKSGHDTVSWYQQALGQGPQFIFQYYEEEERQRGNFPDRFSGHQFPNYSSELNVNALLLGDSALYLCASSPDGRGETQYFGPGTRLLVL.

This clone was observed a few times. This chain links TRBV29-1 with TRBJ1-1; D is uncertain. Germline CDR1 SQVTM, CDR2 ANQGSEA. V lost 7 bases to trimming and J lost 5 bases, with 14 bases between them. This CDR3 contains 12 residues. The CDR3 coding sequence is TGCAGCGCCTTATGGCTTGGGACTGAAGCTTTCTTT. Its translation is CSALWLGTEAFF.

The chain employs TRBV25-1 and TRBJ1-1; 7 bases are shared with TRBD1. Germline CDR1 reads MGHDK; CDR2 reads SYGVNS. The CDR3 contains 17 residues. V dropped 3 bases and J dropped 3; count of bases not matched to a gene: 13. CDR3 sequence: CASSDRGAIPRDTEAFF. The CDR3 bases are TGTGCCAGCAGTGACAGGGGGGCCATTCCGAGGGACACTGAAGCTTTCTTT.

This chain uses TRBV11-3 with TRBJ2-1, with a tentative D call TRBD1 (6 bases). Deletions cut 4 bases from V and 5 bases from J, with 15 bases between. CDR1 SGHNT and CDR2 YENEEA come from the germline V gene. The CDR3 loop spans 15 amino acids. DNA of the CDR3: TGTGCCAGCAGCTCCCGGTTGACAGGAGACAATGAGCAGTTCTTC. This encodes CASSSRLTGDNEQFF.

The chain links TRBV28 to TRBJ2-4; TRBD1 matches at 10 bases. Trimming at V came to 6 bases and at J to 7 bases, leaving 3 bases not matched to a gene. The germline gives CDR1 MDHEN, CDR2 SYDVKM. This CDR3 has 13 amino acids. The CDR3 loop reads CASRPGQGNIQYF. The CDR3 nucleotides are TGTGCCAGCAGACCGGGACAGGGGAACATTCAGTACTTC.

This clone was seen a few times. The chain couples TRBV7-9 to TRBJ1-2, with D unclear. The length of the CDR3 is 14 residues. Trimming took off 5 bases at V and 7 bases at J, with 17 bases between the two ends. Germline V gene lookup returns CDR1 SEHNR and CDR2 FQNEAQ (reference sequence). CDR3 protein: CASSPGWGIGGYTF. The CDR3 DNA reads as TGTGCCAGCAGCCCTGGATGGGGTATTGGTGGCTACACCTTC.

V gene TRBV5-6 combines with J gene TRBJ2-7; D tentatively reads TRBD1 or TRBD2 (6 bases each). V lost 4 bases, J lost 3 bases, and 8 bases lay in between. This CDR3 has 12 residues. Germline loops: CDR1 SGHDT, CDR2 YYEEEE. The CDR3 coding sequence is TGTGCCAGCAGCGGAGGGGGCTACGAGCAGTACTTC. This gives the protein CASSGGGYEQYF.

The gene calls are TRBV28 and TRBJ1-1, with D hard to call. In germline, CDR1 is MDHEN, CDR2 SYDVKM. V was cut by 8 bases and J by 1 base, with 14 bases left in between. The length of the CDR3 is 14 residues. The DNA of the CDR3 is TGTGCCAGCCGTCCAGGACTTCAGAACACTGAAGCTTTCTTT. Its protein product is CASRPGLQNTEAFF.

V is TRBV4-3 and J is TRBJ2-2; unclear D gene. V lost 0 bases and J lost 0, with 11 bases in between. Germline loops: CDR1 LGHNA, CDR2 YSLEER. The CDR3 spans 17 residues. DNA of the CDR3: TGCGCCAGCAGCCAAGATCCCCCTCGTGCGAACACCGGGGAGCTGTTTTTT. Translation gives CASSQDPPRANTGELFF.

The chain is built from TRBV29-1 and TRBJ2-3; 15 nucleotides line up with TRBD2. The CDR3 is made up of 18 amino acids. J lost 0 bases, V lost 4 bases, and 8 bases had no gene match. Germline CDR1 SQVTM, CDR2 ANQGSEA. The DNA of the CDR3 is TGCAGCGTTGTCGGACTAGCGGGAGGGAAACTAAGCACAGATACGCAGTATTTT. Protein sequence: CSVVGLAGGKLSTDTQYF.

The chain recombines TRBV6-1 with TRBJ1-2, with D hard to call. CDR1 MNHNS and CDR2 SASEGT come from the germline V gene. V lost 11 bases, J lost 3 bases, and 16 bases lay in between. This CDR3 comprises 13 residues. The DNA for the CDR3 is TGTGCCTCGGGCAGCCCTTGGGACTATGGCTACACCTTC. Translation gives CASGSPWDYGYTF.

The gene calls are TRBV7-2 and TRBJ2-7; 7 bases agree with TRBD2. V was clipped by 2 bases and J by 3 bases; unmatched bases: 4. The germline gives CDR1 SGHTA, CDR2 FQGNSA. The CDR3 covers 14 residues. The CDR3 spells CASSLSGVGYEQYF. CDR3 sequence (DNA): TGTGCCAGCAGCTTAAGCGGGGTCGGCTACGAGCAGTACTTC.

This chain joins TRBV5-8 and TRBJ2-7; D unresolved. The CDR3 is 14 amino acids. Germline CDR1 and CDR2: SGHTS and YDEGEE. With 2 bases removed from V and 6 bases from J, the gap between germline ends came to 15 bases. CDR3 bases: TGTGCCAGCAGCTTTGGCCCCAACGATGCCGAGCAGTACTTC. It codes for CASSFGPNDAEQYF.

The rearrangement links TRBV9 to TRBJ1-1, with D unresolved. The germline V gene encodes CDR1 SGDLS and CDR2 YYNGEE. The CDR3 length is 14 residues. Deletions cut 4 bases from V and 7 bases from J, with 17 bases between. In nucleotides, the CDR3 is TGTGCCAGCAGCCTAACCGGCGGACGACTTGAAGCTTTCTTT. Protein product: CASSLTGGRLEAFF.

The V gene is TRBV7-6, the J gene TRBJ2-7; the match to TRBD1 covers 8 bases. The germline V gene encodes CDR1 SGHVS and CDR2 FNYEAQ. The CDR3 is made up of 14 amino acids. With V trimmed by 5 bases and J by 2 bases, 5 bases remained unmatched. CDR3 sequence: CASSPVTGAYEQYF. CDR3 in DNA: TGTGCCAGCAGCCCGGTGACAGGGGCCTACGAGCAGTACTTC.